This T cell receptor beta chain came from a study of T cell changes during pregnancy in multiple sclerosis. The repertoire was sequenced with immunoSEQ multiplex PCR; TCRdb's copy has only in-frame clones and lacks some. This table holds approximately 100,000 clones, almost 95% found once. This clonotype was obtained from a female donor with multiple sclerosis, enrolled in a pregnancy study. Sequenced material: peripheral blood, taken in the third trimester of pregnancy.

CDR3 nucleotide sequence: TGTGCCAGCAGGCCCTGGGGGGGTCTTCCCTACGAGCAGTACTTC. The encoded protein is CASRPWGGLPYEQYF. The chain employs TRBV11-1 and TRBJ2-7; 7 nucleotides match TRBD2. This CDR3 has 15 residues. Looked up from germline, CDR1 is SGHAT and CDR2 is FQDESV (reference sequence). The V gene end was trimmed by 6 bases and the J gene end by 2 bases; junction bases not matched to a gene: 10.